This TCR beta chain comes out of a study of STAT5B mutations in CD4+ large granular lymphocyte leukemia. Overall study findings and caveats: No patients shared main leukemic clonotypes, though approximately 26% appeared at low frequency elsewhere.

About this clone itself: Its antigen is unidentified.

TCRdb's copy holds only in-frame clones and misses some; the assay was immunoSEQ multiplex PCR. The data contain 25,000 to 35,000 clones, roughly 70% of them singletons. This TCR was sampled from a human donor in good health. The sequencing input was CD4+ T cells from blood buffy coats.

This chain's CDR3 is CASSLVQGRNQPQHF. CDR3 bases: TGTGCCAGCAGTTTAGTACAGGGTCGAAATCAGCCCCAGCATTTT. The V gene is TRBV28, the J gene TRBJ1-5; D possibly corresponds to TRBD1 (6 bases). CDR1 is MDHEN, CDR2 SYDVKM, per germline. The CDR3 totals 15 residues. Trimming shortened V by 2 bases and J by 4 bases, and 12 bases separated the two germline ends.